A single sample is the source of the 10 T cell receptor beta chains below, sequenced in a study of CD8 T cells in Susac syndrome. Random-hexamer reverse transcription was applied to 0.5 to 1 ug RNA. TCRdb used MiXCR to reprocess the immunoSEQ multiplex PCR reads, holding one entry per CDR3 protein. The sample lists under 150,000 distinct CDR3 sequences, around 94% seen once, with approximately 0.13% in the top ten. The sequencing input was CD4+ T cells from PBMCs. These TCRs come from a human donor with multiple sclerosis.

This chain links TRBV5-6 with TRBJ2-7, with 7 bases lining up with TRBD1. The CDR3 is 14 residues long. Germline CDR1 is SGHDT and CDR2 is YYEEEE. The trim removed 2 bases at V and 3 bases at J, leaving 5 bases unmatched. The CDR3: CASSFSRGLYEQYF. The CDR3 DNA reads as TGTGCCAGCAGCTTTTCGAGGGGGCTCTACGAGCAGTACTTC.

The CDR3 sequence is CASSGEGETF. Written as DNA, the CDR3 is TGTGCCAGCAGCGGCGAGGGCGAGACCTTC. The chain has TRBV7-9 and TRBJ1-2; D is ambiguous. Germline V gene data show CDR1 as SEHNR and CDR2 as FQNEAQ (reference sequence). The CDR3 contains 10 residues. V lost 5 bases and J lost 14, with 12 bases in between.

V and J are TRBV6-1 and TRBJ2-3; 9 nucleotides line up with TRBD2. The germline V gene has CDR1 MNHNS and CDR2 SASEGT. This CDR3 spans 18 amino acids. The V segment lost 6 bases and the J segment 4 bases; nucleotides outside the gene matches: 17. The CDR3 DNA is TGTGCCAGCAGGGGGCGGATGATAGCGGGAGTGAGCGCAGATACGCAGTATTTT. Amino acid sequence: CASRGRMIAGVSADTQYF.

The chain carries TRBV6-6 and TRBJ2-1; no clear D. Trimming took 5 bases from V and 8 from J, leaving 13 bases between them. The germline V gene has CDR1 MNHNY and CDR2 SVGAGI (reference sequence). CDR3 length: 13 residues. CDR3 loop: CASSTPPGHEQFF. In nucleotides, the CDR3 is TGTGCCAGCAGTACCCCCCCAGGCCATGAGCAGTTCTTC.

The V call is TRBV7-3, the J call TRBJ1-1, with D perhaps matching TRBD1 (5 bases). V dropped 7 bases and J dropped 5 bases, with 14 bases sitting between them. This CDR3 region has 13 residues. The germline V gene has CDR1 SGHTA and CDR2 FQGTGA. DNA of the CDR3: TGTGCCAGCACCACAGACAGAATGACTGAAGCTTTCTTT. This gives the protein CASTTDRMTEAFF.

This sequence joins TRBV18 and TRBJ1-5; TRBD1 might be the D (5 bases). The V end lost 4 bases, the J end lost 5 bases, and 15 bases lay between the germline ends. Per the germline V gene, CDR1 is KGHSH and CDR2 is LQKENI. The CDR3 runs to 15 residues. This CDR3 reads CASSRGHQGHQPQHF. The CDR3 DNA is TGTGCCAGCTCACGCGGACACCAAGGCCATCAGCCCCAGCATTTT.

The chain joins TRBV6-6 to TRBJ2-7; TRBD1 is a possible D gene (6 bases). Germline CDR1 and CDR2: MNHNY and SVGAGI (reference sequence). There are 14 residues in the CDR3. The ends were cut back, 0 bases at V and 5 bases at J, with 11 bases in the middle. CDR3 nucleotide sequence: TGTGCCAGCAGTTACTCAGTGGGGGCGAACGAGCAGTACTTC. Translating gives CASSYSVGANEQYF.

The chain links TRBV7-2 to TRBJ2-3; D is possibly TRBD1 (5 bases). V shed 1 base and J shed 0 bases, with 17 bases lying between them. The V gene's germline CDR1 is SGHTA and CDR2 FQGNSA. The CDR3 contains 18 residues. Written as DNA, the CDR3 is TGTGCCAGCAGCTTAGGGCAGGGAAGAACCCTTAGCACAGATACGCAGTATTTT. Translated, it gives CASSLGQGRTLSTDTQYF.

J is TRBJ2-2 and V is TRBV7-9; D unresolved. This CDR3 comprises 12 residues. Per germline, CDR1 SEHNR and CDR2 FQNEAQ (reference sequence). V was cut by 5 bases and J by 6 bases, with 7 bases left in between. In DNA form, the CDR3 reads TGTGCCAGCAGCCCCCTCTCCGGGGAGCTGTTTTTT. This encodes CASSPLSGELFF.

This clonotype was seen a single time. The genes are TRBV10-3 and TRBJ2-4, with D unclear. The CDR3 loop spans 13 amino acids. From germline, CDR1 is ENHRY and CDR2 SYGVKD. Trimming shortened V by 8 bases and J by 6 bases, and 14 bases separated the two germline ends. In DNA, the CDR3 is TGTGCCATCGCTCCCGGTATAGGAAACATTCAGTACTTC. This encodes CAIAPGIGNIQYF.